The T cell receptor beta chain described here comes from a study of cytomegalovirus exposure and HLA in healthy donors. Whole-study results and caveats: A reported reduction in N-insertions relative to the roughly 710-donor mean was seen in an Asian-associated ancestry cluster in a later analysis. The classifier reportedly diagnosed cytomegalovirus status with high specificity and sensitivity.

This clone was picked up a small number of times. Its antigen is still unknown. Germline V gene sequence: CDR1 WSHSY, CDR2 SAAADI. Germline trimming cut 5 bases from V and 0 bases from J; bases unmatched to any gene: 4. CDR3 length: 14 residues. The primer mix had 60 Vbeta and 13 Jbeta primers. Measured with immunoSEQ multiplex PCR; TCRdb has only the in-frame clones, and not every one. Of about 150,000 clones detected, over 60% appear once; the ten largest clones hold about 2%. The V call is TRBV10-2, the J call TRBJ2-7; 7 bases align to TRBD2. Input material: PBMCs. The clonotype originates from a woman in her thirties or forties in good health and CMV-seronegative. The CDR3: CASSWGGSSYEQYF. CDR3 bases: TGCGCCAGCAGTTGGGGGGGAAGCTCCTACGAGCAGTACTTC.